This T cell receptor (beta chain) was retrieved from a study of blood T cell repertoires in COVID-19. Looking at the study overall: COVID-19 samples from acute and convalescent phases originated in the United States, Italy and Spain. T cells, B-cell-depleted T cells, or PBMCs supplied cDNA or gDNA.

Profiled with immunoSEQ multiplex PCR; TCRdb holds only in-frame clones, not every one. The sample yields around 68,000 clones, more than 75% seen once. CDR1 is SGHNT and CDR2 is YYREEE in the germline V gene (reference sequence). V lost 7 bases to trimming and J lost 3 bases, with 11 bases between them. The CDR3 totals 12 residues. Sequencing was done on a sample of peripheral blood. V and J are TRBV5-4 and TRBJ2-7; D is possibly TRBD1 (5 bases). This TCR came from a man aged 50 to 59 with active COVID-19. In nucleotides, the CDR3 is TGTGCCAGCGGGGCAGAGTACTACGAGCAGTACTTC. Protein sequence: CASGAEYYEQYF.